This TCR beta chain derives from a study of molecular identifiers for immune sequencing clone quantification. TCRdb re-called the PCR reads with MiXCR, one entry per CDR3 protein. Here the sample spans about 97,000 distinct CDR3 sequences, about 32% being singletons. Trimming removed 4 bases from V and 2 bases from J, with 16 bases in between. The CDR3 loop spans 15 amino acids. Per germline, CDR1 SGHRS and CDR2 YFSETQ. The TCR sequence derives from a human donor in good health. Some libraries in this study had Jurkat cell RNA spiked in. What was sequenced was naive CD8+ T cells from blood, with Jurkat cell RNA spiked in. Subset: FACS-sorted CD8+CD4-CCR7+CD45RA+ naive T cells. The V gene is TRBV5-1, the J gene TRBJ2-7; maybe TRBD1 (6 bases). The CDR3 coding sequence is TGCGCCAGCAGCGAAGACAGGCCATCAACCTACGAGCAGTACTTC. It yields the protein CASSEDRPSTYEQYF.